This T cell receptor (beta chain) was obtained from a study of cytomegalovirus exposure and HLA in healthy donors. Findings of the study overall: Some V segments, including TRBV6-2 and TRBV6-3, were excluded as indistinguishable. In a later analysis, CMV-associated beta chains were mostly HLA-associated, it appeared. In a later analysis, specific HLA alleles were associated with over 15,000 TCR beta sequences at a 0.05 false discovery rate.

CDR1 is SGHAT, CDR2 FQNNGV, per germline. The V end was cut by 5 bases, the J end by 3 bases, with 11 bases between. The CDR3 covers 13 residues. PCR employed 60 Vbeta and 13 Jbeta primers. Produced via immunoSEQ multiplex PCR; TCRdb's table is partial and in-frame only. The table includes under 150,000 clones, roughly 77% detected once. In nominal health when sampled, donors likely had unrecorded immune exposures nonetheless. With respect to this clone: Antigen specificity is unknown.

Source material: PBMCs. V gene TRBV11-2 combines with J gene TRBJ2-7; D remains unclear. This clonotype was obtained from a woman in her forties in good health and CMV-seropositive. The CDR3 nucleotides read TGTGCCAGCAGCCTATACGAAAACTACGAGCAGTACTTC. It encodes CASSLYENYEQYF.